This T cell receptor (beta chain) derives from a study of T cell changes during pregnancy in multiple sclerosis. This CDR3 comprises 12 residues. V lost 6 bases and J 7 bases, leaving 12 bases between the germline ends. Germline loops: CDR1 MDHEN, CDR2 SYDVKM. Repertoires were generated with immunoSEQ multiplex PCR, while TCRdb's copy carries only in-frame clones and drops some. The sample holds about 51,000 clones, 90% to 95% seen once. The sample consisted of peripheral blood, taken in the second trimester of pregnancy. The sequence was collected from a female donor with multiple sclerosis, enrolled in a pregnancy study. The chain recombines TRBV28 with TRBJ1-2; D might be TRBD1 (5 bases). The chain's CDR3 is CASSTQEGGYTF. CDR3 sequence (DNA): TGTGCCAGCAGCACACAGGAGGGTGGCTACACCTTC.